The TCR beta chain described here comes from a study of response to subunit inactivated influenza vaccine. This clonotype occurred a few times. Its antigen is not known. Notes on the study in general: Authors proposed each seasonal influenza vaccination draws in few new T cells.

The CDR3 extends over 13 amino acids. Germline CDR1 reads KGHDR; CDR2 reads SFDVKD. The ends were cut back, 4 bases at V and 5 bases at J, with 11 bases in the middle. TCRdb itself ran the RT-PCR reads through MiXCR, one entry per CDR3 protein. This repertoire shows 700,000 to 900,000 distinct CDR3 sequences, less than 25% found once; its top ten account for roughly 10%. The source was PBMCs from blood, collected roughly 5 days after vaccination. This clonotype originated in a man between 50 and 59 years old who received an inactivated influenza vaccine. The chain links TRBV24-1 to TRBJ2-7, with D possibly matching TRBD1 (6 bases). The CDR3 DNA reads as TGTGCCACCAGTGAACCACAGGGCCACGAGCAGTACTTC. Protein: CATSEPQGHEQYF.